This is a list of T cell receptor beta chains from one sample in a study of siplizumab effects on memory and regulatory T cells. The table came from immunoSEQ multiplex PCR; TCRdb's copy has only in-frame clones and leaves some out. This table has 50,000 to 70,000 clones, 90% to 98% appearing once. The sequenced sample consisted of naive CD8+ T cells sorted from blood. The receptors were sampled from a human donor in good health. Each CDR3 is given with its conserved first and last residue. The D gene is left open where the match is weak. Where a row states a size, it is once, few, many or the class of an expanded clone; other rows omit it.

cdr3_aa: CATIGGEKLFF; cdr3_nt: TGTGCCACCATAGGGGGTGAAAAACTGTTTTTT; d_call: -; j_call: TRBJ1-4; cdr3_length: 11; v_call: TRBV6-1; clone_size: -
cdr3_aa: CAWSHEHMNEKLFF; cdr3_nt: TGTGCCTGGAGTCACGAACACATGAATGAAAAACTGTTTTTT; d_call: -; j_call: TRBJ1-4; cdr3_length: 14; v_call: TRBV30; clone_size: -
cdr3_aa: CASSHRTGGDANTGELFF; cdr3_nt: TGTGCCAGCAGCCACCGGACAGGGGGTGACGCGAACACCGGGGAGCTGTTTTTT; d_call: TRBD1; j_call: TRBJ2-2; cdr3_length: 18; v_call: TRBV9; clone_size: -
cdr3_aa: CASSIAYREVMNTEAFF; cdr3_nt: TGTGCCAGTAGTATAGCTTACAGGGAGGTAATGAACACTGAAGCTTTCTTT; d_call: -; j_call: TRBJ1-1; cdr3_length: 17; v_call: TRBV19; clone_size: -
cdr3_aa: CASSEGRGPYNEQFF; cdr3_nt: TGTGCCAGCAGTGAAGGGAGGGGGCCCTACAATGAGCAGTTCTTC; d_call: -; j_call: TRBJ2-1; cdr3_length: 15; v_call: TRBV6-1; clone_size: -
cdr3_aa: CATSPGQGIQPNYGYTF; cdr3_nt: TGTGCCACCAGCCCGGGACAGGGGATCCAACCTAACTATGGCTACACCTTC; d_call: TRBD1; j_call: TRBJ1-2; cdr3_length: 17; v_call: TRBV15; clone_size: once
cdr3_aa: CASSQGFGQGYTGELFF; cdr3_nt: TGTGCCAGCAGCCAAGGTTTCGGACAGGGGTACACCGGGGAGCTGTTTTTT; d_call: TRBD1; j_call: TRBJ2-2; cdr3_length: 17; v_call: TRBV14; clone_size: -
cdr3_aa: CASVSGTEETQYF; cdr3_nt: TGTGCCAGCGTTTCCGGGACAGAAGAGACCCAGTACTTC; d_call: TRBD1; j_call: TRBJ2-5; cdr3_length: 13; v_call: TRBV6-1; clone_size: -
cdr3_aa: CSGQAFYEQYF; cdr3_nt: TGCAGCGGACAGGCCTTCTACGAGCAGTACTTC; d_call: -; j_call: TRBJ2-7; cdr3_length: 11; v_call: TRBV29-1; clone_size: -
cdr3_aa: CASSDLQGDQPQHF; cdr3_nt: TGTGCCAGCAGTGATCTTCAGGGGGATCAGCCCCAGCATTTT; d_call: TRBD1; j_call: TRBJ1-5; cdr3_length: 14; v_call: TRBV2; clone_size: -
cdr3_aa: CAWSDGTEPQPQHF; cdr3_nt: TGTGCCTGGAGTGACGGGACAGAACCGCAGCCCCAGCATTTT; d_call: TRBD1; j_call: TRBJ1-5; cdr3_length: 14; v_call: TRBV30; clone_size: -
cdr3_aa: CASRGGVNQETQYF; cdr3_nt: TGTGCCAGCAGGGGAGGGGTAAACCAAGAGACCCAGTACTTC; d_call: TRBD2; j_call: TRBJ2-5; cdr3_length: 14; v_call: TRBV2; clone_size: -
cdr3_aa: CASSQGLPGANTDTQYF; cdr3_nt: TGCGCCAGCAGCCAAGGACTCCCGGGGGCCAACACAGATACGCAGTATTTT; d_call: -; j_call: TRBJ2-3; cdr3_length: 17; v_call: TRBV4-3; clone_size: -
cdr3_aa: CASSAPGQGIYEQYF; cdr3_nt: TGTGCCAGCAGCGCCCCGGGACAGGGGATCTACGAGCAGTACTTC; d_call: TRBD1; j_call: TRBJ2-7; cdr3_length: 15; v_call: TRBV9; clone_size: -
cdr3_aa: CATSRDLQGGNEQFF; cdr3_nt: TGTGCCACCAGCAGAGATTTACAGGGGGGCAATGAGCAGTTCTTC; d_call: TRBD1; j_call: TRBJ2-1; cdr3_length: 15; v_call: TRBV15; clone_size: -
cdr3_aa: CSVLGPGDYGYTF; cdr3_nt: TGCAGCGTATTAGGACCTGGGGACTATGGCTACACCTTC; d_call: -; j_call: TRBJ1-2; cdr3_length: 13; v_call: TRBV29-1; clone_size: -